The 18 T cell receptor beta chains given below trace back to one sample, sequenced in a study of T cell responses to AZD1222 COVID-19 vaccine. TCRdb's copy holds only in-frame clones and misses some; the assay was immunoSEQ multiplex PCR. The table has more than 85,000 clones, nearly 90% seen once. The material sequenced was peripheral blood, taken on day 0 of MenACWY control vaccination. Receptors originate from an adult in good health.

The chain has TRBV28 and TRBJ2-7; 10 bases fit TRBD2. CDR1 and CDR2 from the germline V gene are MDHEN and SYDVKM. Trimming took 1 base from V and 12 from J; bases not matched to a gene: 12. The CDR3 has 15 residues. CDR3 amino acids: CASSLSSGSQAFLYF. The DNA for the CDR3 is TGTGCCAGCAGTTTATCTAGCGGGAGCCAGGCTTTTTTGTACTTC.

The chain is built from TRBV7-9 and TRBJ2-7; maybe TRBD2 (6 bases). The CDR3 consists of 12 residues. Germline V gene lookup returns CDR1 SEHNR and CDR2 FQNEAQ (reference sequence). V was cut by 7 bases and J by 6 bases, with 13 bases left in between. The CDR3 bases are TGTGCCAGCACCCTTTTGGGAGGCGAGCAGTACTTC. It translates to CASTLLGGEQYF.

V is TRBV28 and J is TRBJ1-2; D is perhaps TRBD1 (5 bases). This CDR3 spans 12 amino acids. V lost 6 bases, J lost 14 bases, and 19 bases lay in between. Germline CDR1 MDHEN, CDR2 SYDVKM. The DNA of the CDR3 is TGTGCCAGCAGATGGGCTGTTGAGGGGTGGACCTTC. Translation: CASRWAVEGWTF.

This chain uses TRBV29-1 with TRBJ2-1; 11 bases match TRBD2. The CDR3 loop spans 14 amino acids. Looked up from germline, CDR1 is SQVTM and CDR2 is ANQGSEA. With 7 bases clipped from V and 8 bases from J, the junction kept 10 bases outside the gene matches. The CDR3 sequence: CSGTSGSRVYEQFF. CDR3 nucleotide sequence: TGCAGCGGTACTAGCGGGAGTAGGGTTTATGAGCAGTTCTTC.

This clone was picked up a small number of times. This chain links TRBV6-2 or TRBV6-3 with TRBJ2-1; no firm D call. The ends were cut back, 2 bases at V and 5 bases at J, with 16 bases in the middle. This CDR3 is built from 16 residues. The germline V gene encodes CDR1 MNHEY and CDR2 SVGEGT. CDR3 loop: CASSYLAEGSHNEQFF. In nucleotides, the CDR3 is TGTGCCAGCAGTTACCTGGCGGAAGGGTCCCACAATGAGCAGTTCTTC.

The J gene is TRBJ2-4, the V gene TRBV9, with unresolved D. The germline V gene has CDR1 SGDLS and CDR2 YYNGEE. Trimming stripped 0 bases from V and 0 bases from J, with 7 bases between. The CDR3 is made up of 15 amino acids. The CDR3 DNA is TGTGCCAGCAGCGTAGGCCAGCTAGCCAAAAACATTCAGTACTTC. Amino acid sequence: CASSVGQLAKNIQYF.

This clone was seen a few times. The rearrangement uses TRBV4-2 and TRBJ2-2, with a tentative D call TRBD1 (5 bases). V lost 0 bases, J lost 8 bases, and 13 bases lay in between. CDR1 is LGHNA and CDR2 is YNFKEQ in the germline V gene. The CDR3 spans 15 residues. The CDR3 region is CASSQDWGRTGELFF. CDR3 DNA sequence: TGTGCCAGCAGCCAAGATTGGGGAAGGACAGGGGAGCTGTTTTTT.

The chain recombines TRBV6-5 with TRBJ2-3; 11 nucleotides align to TRBD2. Per the germline V gene, CDR1 is MNHEY and CDR2 is SVGAGI. V gave up 6 bases and J gave up 4 bases; unmatched junction bases: 6. The CDR3 runs 15 residues. This CDR3 reads CASRRLAGSADTQYF. The CDR3 nucleotides are TGTGCCAGCAGGCGACTAGCGGGGTCGGCAGATACGCAGTATTTT.

The rearrangement joins TRBV19 to TRBJ1-1, with TRBD1 as a possible D gene (5 bases). Germline-derived CDR1 and CDR2 are LNHDA and SQIVND (reference sequence). Trimming removed 5 bases at V and 3 bases at J, with 13 bases between. CDR3 length: 14 residues. CDR3 sequence (DNA): TGTGCCAGTAGTTTGATAAGGGGTGACACTGAAGCTTTCTTT. It yields the protein CASSLIRGDTEAFF.

This clone was seen only once. V gene TRBV7-2 combines with J gene TRBJ1-1, with D unclear. The V gene lost 5 bases and the J gene lost 2 bases, with 9 bases spanning the gap. This CDR3 has 13 amino acids. From germline, CDR1 is SGHTA and CDR2 FQGNSA. CDR3 loop: CASSRDRNTEAFF. The CDR3 DNA sequence: TGTGCCAGCAGCCGGGATCGAAACACTGAAGCTTTCTTT.

The genes are TRBV10-3 and TRBJ2-7; 7 nucleotides agree with TRBD1. CDR3 length: 13 residues. Trimming at V came to 7 bases and at J to 2 bases, leaving 5 bases not matched to a gene. Germline loops: CDR1 ENHRY, CDR2 SYGVKD. CDR3 nucleotides: TGTGCCATCACCCAACAGGGGACCTACGAGCAGTACTTC. Its protein is CAITQQGTYEQYF.

This chain links TRBV9 with TRBJ2-1; D is perhaps TRBD1 (6 bases). With 0 bases removed from V and 7 bases from J, the gap between germline ends came to 14 bases. The CDR3 has 15 amino acids. CDR1 SGDLS and CDR2 YYNGEE come from the germline V gene. This chain's CDR3 is CASSVGPDRENEQFF. For the CDR3, the DNA is TGTGCCAGCAGCGTAGGCCCGGACAGAGAAAATGAGCAGTTCTTC.

The chain links TRBV10-3 to TRBJ1-6, with a possible D match to TRBD1 (5 bases). This CDR3 is 17 amino acids long. Deletions cut 0 bases from V and 8 bases from J, with 17 bases between. CDR1 ENHRY and CDR2 SYGVKD come from the germline V gene. The CDR3 reads CAISESYTASGDSPLHF. In DNA form, the CDR3 reads TGTGCCATCAGTGAGTCGTATACCGCCTCGGGGGATTCACCCCTCCACTTT.

The chain couples TRBV28 to TRBJ2-7, with 8 bases fitting TRBD1. The CDR3 extends over 16 amino acids. Trimming at V came to 4 bases and at J to 6 bases, leaving 14 bases not matched to a gene. Germline loops: CDR1 MDHEN, CDR2 SYDVKM. For the CDR3, the DNA is TGTGCCAGCAGTTCCCACCAGGACAGGGACTTTAGCGAGCAGTACTTC. Encoded protein: CASSSHQDRDFSEQYF.

The V and J genes are TRBV7-2 and TRBJ1-2, with 8 nucleotides matching TRBD1. The CDR3 is made up of 15 amino acids. Germline V gene data show CDR1 as SGHTA and CDR2 as FQGNSA. With 1 base clipped from V and 3 bases from J, the junction kept 4 bases outside the gene matches. The CDR3 loop reads CASSLVQGVHYGYTF. The CDR3 region has the DNA TGTGCCAGCAGCTTAGTACAGGGGGTTCACTATGGCTACACCTTC.

This chain joins TRBV24-1 and TRBJ2-7; D is undetermined. V shed 4 bases and J shed 1 base, with 4 bases lying between them. Germline CDR1 and CDR2: KGHDR and SFDVKD. The CDR3 is 12 residues long. This CDR3 is CATSDGSYEQYF. CDR3 coding DNA: TGTGCCACCAGTGACGGGTCCTACGAGCAGTACTTC.

This sequence joins TRBV30 and TRBJ2-2; TRBD1 matches at 9 bases. Trimming took 0 bases from V and 1 from J; bases not matched to a gene: 9. This CDR3 is 18 amino acids long. Germline CDR1 GTSNPN, CDR2 SVGIG (reference sequence). The chain's CDR3 is CAWSVPLGTGKNTGELFF. The CDR3 DNA reads TGTGCCTGGAGTGTGCCCCTTGGGACAGGGAAGAACACCGGGGAGCTGTTTTTT.

V is TRBV27 and J is TRBJ1-1; D uncertain. This CDR3 has 16 amino acids. Trimming cost V 6 bases and J 7 bases, with 24 bases left between them. Per the germline V gene, CDR1 is MNHEY and CDR2 is SMNVEV (reference sequence). The CDR3 bases are TGTGCCAGCAGGAGGCGACCTCAGGTTTGGGTGGGTGAAGCTTTCTTT. The encoded protein is CASRRRPQVWVGEAFF.